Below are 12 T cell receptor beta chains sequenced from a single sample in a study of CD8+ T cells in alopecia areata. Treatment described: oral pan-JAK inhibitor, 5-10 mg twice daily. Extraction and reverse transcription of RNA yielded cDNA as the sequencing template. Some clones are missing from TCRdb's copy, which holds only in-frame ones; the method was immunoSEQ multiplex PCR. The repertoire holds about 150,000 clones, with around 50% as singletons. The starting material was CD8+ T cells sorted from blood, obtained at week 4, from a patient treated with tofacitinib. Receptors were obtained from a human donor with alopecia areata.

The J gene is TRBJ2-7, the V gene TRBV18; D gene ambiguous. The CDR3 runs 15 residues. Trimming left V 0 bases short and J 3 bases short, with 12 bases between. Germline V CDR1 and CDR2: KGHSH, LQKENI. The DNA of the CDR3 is TGTGCCAGCTCACCACCTACGGTTGATGTCTACGAGCAGTACTTC. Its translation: CASSPPTVDVYEQYF.

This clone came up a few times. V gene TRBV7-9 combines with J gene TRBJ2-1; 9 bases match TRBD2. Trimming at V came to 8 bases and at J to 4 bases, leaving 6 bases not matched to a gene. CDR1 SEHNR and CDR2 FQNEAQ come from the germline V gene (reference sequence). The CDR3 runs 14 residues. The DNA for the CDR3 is TGTGCCAGCGTTGATAGCGGGGGATACAATGAGCAGTTCTTC. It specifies CASVDSGGYNEQFF. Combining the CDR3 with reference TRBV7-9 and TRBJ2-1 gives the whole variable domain DTGVSQNPRHKITKRGQNVTFRCDPISEHNRLYWYRQTLGQGPEFLTYFQNEAQLEKSRLLSDRFSAERPKGSFSTLEIQRTEQGDSAMYLCASVDSGGYNEQFFGPGTRLTVL.

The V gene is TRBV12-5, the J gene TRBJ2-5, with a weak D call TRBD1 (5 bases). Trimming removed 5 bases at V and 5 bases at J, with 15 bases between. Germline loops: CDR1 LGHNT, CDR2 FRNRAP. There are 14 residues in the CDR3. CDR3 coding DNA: TGTGCTAGTGGTCCCCCAGGGAAGAAGGAGACCCAGTACTTC. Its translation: CASGPPGKKETQYF.

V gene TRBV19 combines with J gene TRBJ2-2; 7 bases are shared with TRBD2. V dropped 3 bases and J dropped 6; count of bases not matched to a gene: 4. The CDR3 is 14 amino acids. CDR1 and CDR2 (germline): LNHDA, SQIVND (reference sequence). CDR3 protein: CASSILGGSGELFF. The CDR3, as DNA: TGTGCCAGTAGTATCCTCGGGGGGTCCGGGGAGCTGTTTTTT.

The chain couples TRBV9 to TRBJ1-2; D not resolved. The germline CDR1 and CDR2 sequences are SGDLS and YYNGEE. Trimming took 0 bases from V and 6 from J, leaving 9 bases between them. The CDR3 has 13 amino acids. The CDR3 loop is CASSVAGSNGYTF. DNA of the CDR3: TGTGCCAGCAGCGTAGCAGGATCTAATGGCTACACCTTC.

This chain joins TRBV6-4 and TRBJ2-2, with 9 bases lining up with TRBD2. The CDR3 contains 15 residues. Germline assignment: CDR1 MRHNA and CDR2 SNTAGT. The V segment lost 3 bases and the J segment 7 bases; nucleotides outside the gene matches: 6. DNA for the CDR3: TGTGCCAGCAGTGATACCCTAGCGGGGAACGGGGAGCTGTTTTTT. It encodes CASSDTLAGNGELFF.

The CDR3 reads CSTRDRTYEQYF. The CDR3 nucleotides are TGCAGCACACGGGACAGAACCTACGAGCAGTACTTC. The V call is TRBV29-1, the J call TRBJ2-7; 7 bases line up with TRBD1. The V segment lost 8 bases and the J segment 2 bases; nucleotides outside the gene matches: 6. The CDR3 totals 12 residues. In germline, CDR1 is SQVTM, CDR2 ANQGSEA.

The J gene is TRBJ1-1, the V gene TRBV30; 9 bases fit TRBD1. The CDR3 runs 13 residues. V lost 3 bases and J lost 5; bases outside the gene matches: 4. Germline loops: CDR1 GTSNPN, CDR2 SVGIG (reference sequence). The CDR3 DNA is TGTGCCTGGAGATACAGGGGGCAAACTGAAGCTTTCTTT. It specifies CAWRYRGQTEAFF.

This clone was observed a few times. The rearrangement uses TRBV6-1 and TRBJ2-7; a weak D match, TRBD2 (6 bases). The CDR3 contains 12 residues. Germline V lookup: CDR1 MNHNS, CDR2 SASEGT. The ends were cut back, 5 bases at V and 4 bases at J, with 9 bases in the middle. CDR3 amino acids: CASSFSGYEQYF. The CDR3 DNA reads TGTGCCAGCAGTTTTAGCGGTTACGAGCAGTACTTC.

Here the CDR3 DNA reads TGTGCCAGCAGTTATAGAGAGGGCGCGAGAACTGAAGCTTTCTTT. Protein sequence: CASSYREGARTEAFF. This sequence joins TRBV6-5 and TRBJ1-1; D remains ambiguous. CDR3 length: 15 residues. The germline V and J ends were trimmed by 3 bases and 5 bases, with 16 bases remaining between them. Germline V lookup: CDR1 MNHEY, CDR2 SVGAGI.

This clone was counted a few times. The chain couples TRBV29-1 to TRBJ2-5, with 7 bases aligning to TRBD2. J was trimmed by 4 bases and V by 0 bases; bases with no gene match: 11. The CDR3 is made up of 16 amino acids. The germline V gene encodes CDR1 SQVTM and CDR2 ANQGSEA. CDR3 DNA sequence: TGCAGCGTTGAAGATCTCTCCTTGGGGGAGGGAGAGACCCAGTACTTC. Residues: CSVEDLSLGEGETQYF.

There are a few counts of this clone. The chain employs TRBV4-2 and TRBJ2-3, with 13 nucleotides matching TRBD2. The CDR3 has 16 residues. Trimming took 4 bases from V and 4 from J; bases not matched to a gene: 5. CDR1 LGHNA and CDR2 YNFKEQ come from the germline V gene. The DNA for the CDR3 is TGTGCCAGCAGCCTAGGGACTAGCGGGGAACCAGATACGCAGTATTTT. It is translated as CASSLGTSGEPDTQYF.